This paragraph covers one T cell receptor (beta chain) sequence. Its antigen is not yet known. No base qualities exist here, and no much larger clone lies one base off it. The CDR3 holds 12 amino acids from the cysteine to the phenylalanine. This entry keeps only the CDR3 DNA: 36 bases, framed from base 1. The germline V gene sets CDR1 to SNHLY and CDR2 to FYNNEI. The V end gives up 6 bases and the J end 9 bases, leaving 8 bases in the junction not matched to a gene. These data belong to a study of yellow fever vaccine responses in identical twins (dated by TCRdb to 2017 to 2018). Concerning the study at large: Focusing on identical twins, the study followed the T cell clones that responded to the vaccine, and did so with precision.

Receptor amplification or capture employed RT-PCR. Instrument on record: Illumina HiSeq 2500. TCRdb reanalyzed the raw reads on its own, using fastp at Q25 for trimming and MiXCR for clone calling, and kept in-frame beta chains. Entries are consolidated by CDR3 protein sequence, retaining the most common genes and DNA. The sample table holds under 3,000 distinct CDR3 sequences, of which about nine tenths were seen once. The ten largest account for around 4.5% of the sample. What the authors observed across the whole study: According to the authors, the vaccine-induced T cell response in identical twins seemed to be partly convergent and partly specific to each individual.

The chain is made from TRBV2 and TRBJ2-7; the central 7 bases match TRBD1. The sequenced sample was T cells from blood (PBMCs), unsorted or a sorted subset (not recorded which), obtained before or after yellow fever vaccination (not recorded which). This sequence was found in a woman under 30 who received the yellow fever vaccine. Donor details come from another sample of the same person, matched by shared clones. The nucleotide sequence reads TGTGCCAGCAGGCCCCACAGGGGTTTGCAGTACTTC. This yields the protein CASRPHRGLQYF.